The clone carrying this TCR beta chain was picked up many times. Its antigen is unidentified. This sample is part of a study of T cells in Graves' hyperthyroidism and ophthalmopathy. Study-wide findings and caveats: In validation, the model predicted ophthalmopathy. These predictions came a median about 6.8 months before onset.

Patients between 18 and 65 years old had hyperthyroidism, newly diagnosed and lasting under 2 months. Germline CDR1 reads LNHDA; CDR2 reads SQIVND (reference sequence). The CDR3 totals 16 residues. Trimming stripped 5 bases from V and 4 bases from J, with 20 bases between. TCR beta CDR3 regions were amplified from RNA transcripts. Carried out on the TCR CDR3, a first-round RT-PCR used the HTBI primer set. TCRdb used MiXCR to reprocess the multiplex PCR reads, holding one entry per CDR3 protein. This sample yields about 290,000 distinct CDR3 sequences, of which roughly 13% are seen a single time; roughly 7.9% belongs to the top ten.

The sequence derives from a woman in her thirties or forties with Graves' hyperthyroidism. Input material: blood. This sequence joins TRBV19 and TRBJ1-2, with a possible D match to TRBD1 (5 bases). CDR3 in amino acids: CASSPGTKRITYGYTF. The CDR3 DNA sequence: TGTGCCAGTAGTCCCGGGACGAAGCGAATTACCTATGGCTACACCTTC. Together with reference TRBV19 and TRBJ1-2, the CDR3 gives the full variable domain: DGGITQSPKYLFRKEGQNVTLSCEQNLNHDAMYWYRQDPGQGLRLIYYSQIVNDFQKGDIAEGYSVSREKKESFPLTVTSAQKNPTAFYLCASSPGTKRITYGYTFGSGTRLTVV.